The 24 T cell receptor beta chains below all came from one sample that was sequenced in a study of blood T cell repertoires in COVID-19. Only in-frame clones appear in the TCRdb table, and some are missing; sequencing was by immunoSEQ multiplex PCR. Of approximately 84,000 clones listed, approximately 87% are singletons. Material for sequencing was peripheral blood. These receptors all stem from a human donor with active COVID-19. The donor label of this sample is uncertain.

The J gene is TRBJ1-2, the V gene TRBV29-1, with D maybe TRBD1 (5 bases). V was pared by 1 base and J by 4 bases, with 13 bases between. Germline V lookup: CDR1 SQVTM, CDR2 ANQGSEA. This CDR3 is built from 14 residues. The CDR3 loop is CSVEVGRGGYGYTF. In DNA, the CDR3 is TGCAGCGTTGAAGTAGGAAGGGGAGGCTATGGCTACACCTTC.

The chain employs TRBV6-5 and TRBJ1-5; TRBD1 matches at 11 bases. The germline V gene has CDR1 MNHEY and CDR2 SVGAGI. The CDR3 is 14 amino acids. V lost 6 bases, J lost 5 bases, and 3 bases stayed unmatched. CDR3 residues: CASRRDRGYQPQHF. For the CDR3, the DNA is TGTGCCAGCAGGAGGGACAGGGGGTATCAGCCCCAGCATTTT.

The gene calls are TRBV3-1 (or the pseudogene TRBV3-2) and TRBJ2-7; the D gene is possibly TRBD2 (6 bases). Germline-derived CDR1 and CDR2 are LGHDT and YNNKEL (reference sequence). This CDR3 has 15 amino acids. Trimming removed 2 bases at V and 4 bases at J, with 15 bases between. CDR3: CASSQNLRGGYEQYF. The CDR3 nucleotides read TGTGCCAGCAGCCAAAACCTTCGTGGAGGGTACGAGCAGTACTTC.

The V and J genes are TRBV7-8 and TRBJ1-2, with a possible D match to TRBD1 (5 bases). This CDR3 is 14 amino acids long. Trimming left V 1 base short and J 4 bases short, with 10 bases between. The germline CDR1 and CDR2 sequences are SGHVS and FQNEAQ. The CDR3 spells CASSLVGGTYGYTF. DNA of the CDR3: TGTGCCAGCAGCTTAGTGGGGGGTACCTATGGCTACACCTTC.

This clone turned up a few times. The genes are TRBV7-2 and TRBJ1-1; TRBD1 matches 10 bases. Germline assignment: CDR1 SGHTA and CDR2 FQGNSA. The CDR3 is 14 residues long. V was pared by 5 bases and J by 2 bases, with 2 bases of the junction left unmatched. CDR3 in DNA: TGTGCCAGCAGCAAGACAGGGGGCAACACTGAAGCTTTCTTT. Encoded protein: CASSKTGGNTEAFF.

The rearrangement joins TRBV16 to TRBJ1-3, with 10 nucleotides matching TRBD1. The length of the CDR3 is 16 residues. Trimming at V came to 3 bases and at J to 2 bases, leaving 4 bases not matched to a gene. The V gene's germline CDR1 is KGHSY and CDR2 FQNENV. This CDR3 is CASSHRGQGTGNTIYF. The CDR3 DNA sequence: TGTGCCAGCAGCCATAGGGGACAGGGGACTGGAAACACCATATATTTT.

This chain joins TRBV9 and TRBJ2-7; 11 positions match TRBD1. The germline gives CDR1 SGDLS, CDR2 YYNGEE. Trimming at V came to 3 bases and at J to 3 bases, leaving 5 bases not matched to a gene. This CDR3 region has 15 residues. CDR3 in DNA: TGTGCCAGCAGCGGATCCGGGACAGGGGGCTACGAGCAGTACTTC. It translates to CASSGSGTGGYEQYF.

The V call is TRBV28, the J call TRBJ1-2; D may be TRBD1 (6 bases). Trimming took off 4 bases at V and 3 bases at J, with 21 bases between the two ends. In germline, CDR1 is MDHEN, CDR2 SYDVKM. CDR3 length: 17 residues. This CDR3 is CASSSFGRGSRDYGYTF. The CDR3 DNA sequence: TGTGCCAGCAGTTCCTTCGGGAGGGGGAGTCGGGACTATGGCTACACCTTC.

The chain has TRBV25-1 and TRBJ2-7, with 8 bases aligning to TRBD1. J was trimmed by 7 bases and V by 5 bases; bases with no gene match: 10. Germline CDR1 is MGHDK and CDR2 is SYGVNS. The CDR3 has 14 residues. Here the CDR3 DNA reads TGTGCCAGCAGTAGACAGGGGTCACGTTGGGAGCAGTACTTC. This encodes CASSRQGSRWEQYF.

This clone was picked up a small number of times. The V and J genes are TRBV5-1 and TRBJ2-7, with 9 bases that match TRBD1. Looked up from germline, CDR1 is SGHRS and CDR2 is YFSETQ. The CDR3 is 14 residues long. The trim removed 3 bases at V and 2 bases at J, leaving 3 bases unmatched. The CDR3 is CASSSGQGPYEQYF. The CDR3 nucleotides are TGCGCCAGCAGCTCGGGACAGGGTCCCTACGAGCAGTACTTC.

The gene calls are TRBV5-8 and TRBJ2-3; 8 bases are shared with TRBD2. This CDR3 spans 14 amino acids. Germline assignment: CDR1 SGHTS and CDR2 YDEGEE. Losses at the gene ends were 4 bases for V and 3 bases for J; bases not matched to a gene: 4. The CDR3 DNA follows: TGTGCCAGCAGCACTAGCGGAGCAACAGATACGCAGTATTTT. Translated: CASSTSGATDTQYF.

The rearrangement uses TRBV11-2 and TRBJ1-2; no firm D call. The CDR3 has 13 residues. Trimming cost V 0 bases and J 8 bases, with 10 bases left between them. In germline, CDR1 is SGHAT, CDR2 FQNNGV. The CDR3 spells CASSLDFSGGYTF. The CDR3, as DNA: TGTGCCAGCAGCTTAGACTTCTCGGGGGGCTACACCTTC.

CDR3 residues: CASSLGGQKGVNEQFF. The DNA for the CDR3 is TGTGCCAGCAGCTTGGGGGGACAAAAGGGGGTCAATGAGCAGTTCTTC. V is TRBV5-4 and J is TRBJ2-1, with D perhaps matching TRBD1 (6 bases). The V gene lost 0 bases and the J gene lost 6 bases, with 16 bases spanning the gap. The CDR3 runs to 16 residues. Per the germline V gene, CDR1 is SGHNT and CDR2 is YYREEE (reference sequence). Drawing the rest from reference TRBV5-4 and TRBJ2-1, the complete variable domain is ETGVTQSPTHLIKTRGQQVTLRCSSQSGHNTVSWYQQALGQGPQFIFQYYREEENGRGNFPPRFSGLQFPNYSSELNVNALELDDSALYLCASSLGGQKGVNEQFFGPGTRLTVL.

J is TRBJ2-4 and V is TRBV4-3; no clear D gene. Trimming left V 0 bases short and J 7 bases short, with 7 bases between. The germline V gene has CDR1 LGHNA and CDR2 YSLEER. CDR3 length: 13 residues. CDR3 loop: CASSQDDGNIQYF. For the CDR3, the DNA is TGCGCCAGCAGCCAAGACGATGGCAACATTCAGTACTTC.

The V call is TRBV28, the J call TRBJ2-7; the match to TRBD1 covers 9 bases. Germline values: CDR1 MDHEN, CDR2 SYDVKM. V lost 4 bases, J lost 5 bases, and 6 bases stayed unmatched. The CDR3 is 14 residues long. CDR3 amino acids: CASSSRTGDHEQYF. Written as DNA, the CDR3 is TGTGCCAGCAGTTCAAGGACAGGGGACCACGAGCAGTACTTC.

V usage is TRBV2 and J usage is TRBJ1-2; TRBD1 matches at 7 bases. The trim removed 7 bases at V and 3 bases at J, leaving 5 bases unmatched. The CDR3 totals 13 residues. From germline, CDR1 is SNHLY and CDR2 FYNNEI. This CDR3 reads CASKGQSYYGYTF. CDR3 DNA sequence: TGTGCCAGCAAGGGACAGAGCTACTATGGCTACACCTTC.

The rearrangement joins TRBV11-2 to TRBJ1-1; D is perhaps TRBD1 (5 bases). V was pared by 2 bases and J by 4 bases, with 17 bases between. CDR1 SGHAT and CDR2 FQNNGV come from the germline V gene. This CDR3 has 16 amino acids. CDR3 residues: CASSLRTTLGGTEAFF. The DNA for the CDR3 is TGTGCCAGCAGCTTACGGACGACGCTCGGGGGCACTGAAGCTTTCTTT.

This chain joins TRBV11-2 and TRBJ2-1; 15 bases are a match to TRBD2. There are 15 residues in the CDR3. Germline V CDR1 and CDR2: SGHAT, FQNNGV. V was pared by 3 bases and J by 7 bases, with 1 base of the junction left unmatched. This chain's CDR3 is CASSFGLAGGNEQFF. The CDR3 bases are TGTGCCAGCAGCTTCGGACTAGCGGGGGGGAATGAGCAGTTCTTC.

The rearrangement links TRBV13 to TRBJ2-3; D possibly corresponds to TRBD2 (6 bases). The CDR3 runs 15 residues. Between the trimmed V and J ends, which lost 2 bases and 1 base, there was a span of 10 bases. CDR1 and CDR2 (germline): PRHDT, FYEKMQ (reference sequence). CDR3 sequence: CASSLNGGGTDTQYF. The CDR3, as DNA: TGTGCCAGCAGCTTAAACGGCGGGGGCACAGATACGCAGTATTTT.

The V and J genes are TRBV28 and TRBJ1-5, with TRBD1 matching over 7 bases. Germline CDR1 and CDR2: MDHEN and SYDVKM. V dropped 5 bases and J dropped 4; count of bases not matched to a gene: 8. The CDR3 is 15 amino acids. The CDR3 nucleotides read TGTGCCAGCAGTCGCCAGACAGGGAGGAATCAGCCCCAGCATTTT. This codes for CASSRQTGRNQPQHF.

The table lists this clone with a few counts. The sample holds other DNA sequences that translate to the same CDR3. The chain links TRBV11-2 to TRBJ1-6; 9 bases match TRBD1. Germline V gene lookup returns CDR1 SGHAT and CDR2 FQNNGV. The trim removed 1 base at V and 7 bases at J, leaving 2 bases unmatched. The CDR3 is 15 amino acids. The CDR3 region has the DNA TGTGCCAGCAGCTTAGGACAGGGGGGGAATTCACCCCTCCACTTT. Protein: CASSLGQGGNSPLHF.

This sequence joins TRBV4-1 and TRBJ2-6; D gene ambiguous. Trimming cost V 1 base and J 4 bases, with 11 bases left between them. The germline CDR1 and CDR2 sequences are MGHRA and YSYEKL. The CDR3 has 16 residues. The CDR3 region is CASSQVRGSGANVLTF. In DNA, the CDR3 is TGCGCCAGCAGCCAAGTTCGAGGTTCGGGGGCCAACGTCCTGACTTTC.

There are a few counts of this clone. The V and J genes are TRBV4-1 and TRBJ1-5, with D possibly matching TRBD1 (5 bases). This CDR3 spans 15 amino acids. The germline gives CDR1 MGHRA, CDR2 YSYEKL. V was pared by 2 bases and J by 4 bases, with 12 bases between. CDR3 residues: CASSQLQGSNQPQHF. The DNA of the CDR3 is TGCGCCAGCAGCCAACTTCAGGGATCGAATCAGCCCCAGCATTTT.

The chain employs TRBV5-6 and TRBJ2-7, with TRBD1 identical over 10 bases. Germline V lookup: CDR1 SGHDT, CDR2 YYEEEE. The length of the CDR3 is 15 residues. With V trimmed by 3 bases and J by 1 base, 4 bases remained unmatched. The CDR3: CASSSTGGESYEQYF. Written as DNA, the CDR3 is TGTGCCAGCAGCTCGACAGGGGGCGAGTCCTACGAGCAGTACTTC.